This T cell receptor beta chain is drawn from a study of T cells in Graves' hyperthyroidism and ophthalmopathy (dated by TCRdb to the late 2010s). With respect to the entire study: Peripheral blood was collected at initial diagnosis, before any treatment. To identify TCR V-J signatures that set the groups apart, the researchers used a discovery cohort of 100 patients, made up of 40 to 45 with Graves' ophthalmopathy and some 58 with stable Graves' hyperthyroidism. An independent validation cohort of around 20 hyperthyroidism patients and roughly 16 patients who later progressed to ophthalmopathy tested prospective prediction of ophthalmopathy. The approximately 98 discovery patients were randomly divided into training and test sets at a 7:3 ratio. In about 6 Graves' hyperthyroidism patients, the study also compared T-cell repertoires from thyroid tissue with T-cell repertoires from blood. After sampling, hyperthyroidism patients received methimazole starting at 30 mg daily, and ophthalmopathy patients received high-dose intravenous methylprednisolone. The paper reports TCR Vbeta CDR3 sequencing of approximately 140 peripheral blood samples: around 41 ophthalmopathy, roughly 80 hyperthyroidism and approximately 17 progressor patients. What the study reported, not specific to this receptor: During validation, the model predicted progression to ophthalmopathy a median of approximately 6 months ahead of onset, with around 65% sensitivity and about 72% specificity. Sample size was not statistically predetermined, and blinding of investigators to group allocation was not performed. Most expanded thyroid clonotypes (frequency above 0.001) were also detected in blood, a finding suggesting that blood repertoires may reflect thyroid immune responses. A 13 V-J signature model separated ophthalmopathy from stable hyperthyroidism, with around 88% sensitivity and around 84% specificity in cross-validation and 80%/75% in testing.

The TCR beta CDR3 regions were amplified from the RNA transcripts. A first-round RT-PCR of the TCR CDR3 used the HTBI primer set with the Qiagen OneStep RT-PCR kit. Libraries were constructed in a second round of multiplex PCR, after which size selection and purification were carried out. The libraries were sequenced on an Illumina HiSeq2000 using paired-end 100 bp reads. In the original analysis: SOAPnuke was used to process the raw data, with reads discarded if the reads contained adapters or uncalled bases, had a mean Phred below 15, or lacked an exact constant-primer or identifier match. COPE v1.2.5 was used to merge the high-quality paired reads, and each unique nucleotide sequence was defined as a clonotype. MiTCR v1.1 was used to align the clonotypes against IMGT TRBV, TRBD and TRBJ reference segments. Only V-J combinations with frequency above 0.0001, covering 99% to 99.2% of repertoires, were analysed. A TCS score was defined as the ratio between F50 (clonal expansion) and ExV (chaos), using BLOSUM62-based TCRdist between CDR3 peptides within each V-J. Welch's t-statistics and random forest reduced just over 500 V-J features to 13, which were used in a naive Bayes classifier (R e1071). Through fastp at Q25 and MiXCR, TCRdb rebuilt clones from the public reads, retaining in-frame beta chains. CDR3 protein sequences are deduplicated, and each keeps its most common genes and DNA. It is TCRdb's table, rather than the study itself, that gives the V and J calls and clone size. This sample holds more than 300,000 distinct CDR3 sequences; 17% were observed only once. Together, the top ten hold roughly 35% of the sample.

Hyperthyroidism patients were newly diagnosed, with disease duration under 2 months, and aged 18 to 65 years. Exclusion was applied to patients with uncontrolled infections, other autoimmune diseases, pregnancy or lactation. Diagnoses were established on the basis of clinical symptoms, serum thyroxine and TRAb, thyroid ultrasound, and orbital computed tomography. Blood from progressor patients was collected at the time of first diagnosis with hyperthyroidism, before any ophthalmopathy symptoms had appeared. Ficoll-Paque density gradient centrifugation was used to isolate PBMCs from 8 to 10 ml of fresh peripheral blood. Progressor patients were defined as those initially diagnosed with Graves' hyperthyroidism in whom ophthalmopathy developed during follow-up. Total RNA was extracted using Trizol reagent, and RNA quality was assessed on an Agilent 2100 Bioanalyzer. This clonotype has ten or more counts. Its antigen is currently not known. There are no base qualities to consult, and no much larger clone falls within one base.

The sequence was obtained from a woman aged 30 to 39 with Graves' hyperthyroidism that later progressed to Graves' ophthalmopathy. Sequenced material: blood.

The CDR3 region: CASSEASPVGTSGSKSYNEQFF. The bases are TGTGCCAGCAGTGAAGCAAGTCCGGTAGGGACTAGCGGGAGCAAGTCCTACAATGAGCAGTTCTTC. The rearrangement joined TRBV6-1 to TRBJ2-1; a stretch of 14 junction bases matches TRBD2. Here V drops 0 bases and J drops 1 base, and the junction holds 14 bases not matched to any gene. CDR1 and CDR2 are read off the germline V gene as MNHNS and SASEGT. From the cysteine up to the phenylalanine, the CDR3 has a length of 22 residues. Kept here is only the CDR3 DNA, which spans 66 bases and is read in frame from base 1.